The 23 T cell receptor beta chains below come from one sample, sequenced in a study of cytomegalovirus exposure and HLA in healthy donors. The PCR was carried out with 60 Vbeta primers and 13 Jbeta primers. Here immunoSEQ multiplex PCR was the method, and the copy in TCRdb shows in-frame clones only, minus some. The sample has around 130,000 clones; approximately 84% are singletons. Sequencing input: PBMCs. The receptors derive from a boy aged 2 to 10 in good health and CMV-seronegative.

The chain links TRBV6-1 to TRBJ2-1; unclear D gene. V lost 1 base to trimming and J lost 5 bases, with 6 bases between them. Per the germline V gene, CDR1 is MNHNS and CDR2 is SASEGT. This CDR3 is 13 amino acids long. CDR3 coding DNA: TGTGCCAGCAGTGAAGATAGCCACAATGAGCAGTTCTTC. It yields the protein CASSEDSHNEQFF.

The chain recombines TRBV4-1 with TRBJ2-7, with D unclear. The CDR3 is made up of 13 amino acids. V was pared by 4 bases and J by 2 bases, with 9 bases between. The germline V gene encodes CDR1 MGHRA and CDR2 YSYEKL. CDR3 DNA: TGCGCCAGCAGCCCCGACGGAGCCTACGAGCAGTACGTC. It codes for CASSPDGAYEQYV.

J is TRBJ1-5 and V is TRBV19; D not resolved. CDR3 length: 11 residues. The V gene's germline CDR1 is LNHDA and CDR2 SQIVND (reference sequence). V lost 8 bases and J 7 bases, leaving 9 bases between the germline ends. CDR3 nucleotides: TGTGCCAGTGCGGATACGCAGCCCCAGCATTTT. It codes for CASADTQPQHF.

This clone has just one count. The gene calls are TRBV11-3 and TRBJ2-5, with TRBD1 matching over 9 bases. The V gene end was trimmed by 1 base and the J gene end by 5 bases; junction bases not matched to a gene: 8. Germline V gene data show CDR1 as SGHNT and CDR2 as YENEEA. CDR3 length equals 16 residues. CDR3: CASSLGGQGRRETQYF. CDR3 nucleotides: TGTGCCAGCAGCTTAGGCGGACAGGGGAGAAGGGAGACCCAGTACTTC. The complete variable domain, with remaining parts taken from reference TRBV11-3 and TRBJ2-5, reads EAGVVQSPRYKIIEKKQPVAFWCNPISGHNTLYWYLQNLGQGPELLIRYENEEAVDDSQLPKDRFSAERLKGVDSTLKIQPAELGDSAVYLCASSLGGQGRRETQYFGPGTRLLVL.

The rearrangement joins TRBV30 to TRBJ2-3; 7 bases fit TRBD2. The CDR3 runs 12 residues. After removal of 5 bases from V and 11 bases from J, the junction contained 10 bases not matched to a gene. CDR1 and CDR2 from the germline V gene are GTSNPN and SVGIG (reference sequence). Here the CDR3 reads CAWDPAPGGQYF. CDR3 bases: TGTGCCTGGGACCCGGCCCCGGGGGGGCAGTATTTT.

V and J are TRBV29-1 and TRBJ1-4; 8 nucleotides line up with TRBD1. V lost 2 bases to trimming and J lost 7 bases; unmatched junction nucleotides: 3. Germline CDR1 reads SQVTM; CDR2 reads ANQGSEA. The CDR3 spans 13 residues. CDR3 protein: CSVETGGGEKLFF. The CDR3, as DNA: TGCAGCGTTGAAACAGGGGGTGGTGAAAAACTGTTTTTT.

The chain employs TRBV30 and TRBJ2-2; a weak D match, TRBD1 (5 bases). CDR3 size: 15 residues. The germline gives CDR1 GTSNPN, CDR2 SVGIG (reference sequence). Trimming cost V 4 bases and J 5 bases, with 17 bases left between them. The CDR3 DNA follows: TGTGCCTGGATGCCAGGGCCGTTGTGGACCGGGGAGCTGTTTTTT. Its protein is CAWMPGPLWTGELFF.

The genes are TRBV7-9 and TRBJ1-4; D might be TRBD1 (5 bases). V was pared by 3 bases and J by 8 bases, with 16 bases between. There are 15 residues in the CDR3. The V gene's germline CDR1 is SEHNR and CDR2 FQNEAQ (reference sequence). In nucleotides, the CDR3 is TGTGCCAGCAGCTTTGCGGGACCCCGGGCCGAAAAACTGTTTTTT. Protein: CASSFAGPRAEKLFF.

The J gene is TRBJ1-2, the V gene TRBV7-9; D is unclear. CDR1 SEHNR and CDR2 FQNEAQ come from the germline V gene (reference sequence). V lost 5 bases to trimming and J lost 8 bases, with 15 bases between them. CDR3 length: 13 residues. CDR3 DNA: TGTGCCAGCAGCCTAAAAGACCGGGAAGGCTACACCTTC. Protein: CASSLKDREGYTF.

This clone was counted only a few times. The chain combines TRBV21-1 with TRBJ1-3; the D call of TRBD1 is as the table states it, not checked on the DNA. TRBV21-1 is listed as a pseudogene. The CDR3 is 16 residues long. CDR3 sequence: CASSKGGQGAGNTIYF. The CDR3 coding sequence is TGTGCCAGCAGCAAAGGGGGACAGGGGGCTGGAAACACCATATATTTT.

The rearrangement joins TRBV6-6 to TRBJ2-7; tentatively, D is TRBD1 (8 bases). V was clipped by 2 bases and J by 3 bases, with 14 bases between them. Germline V gene data show CDR1 as MNHNY and CDR2 as SVGAGI (reference sequence). The CDR3 consists of 15 residues. CDR3 in amino acids: CASSYRTGRDYEQYF. The CDR3 coding sequence is TGTGCCAGCAGTTACAGGACAGGGAGGGACTACGAGCAGTACTTC.

Written as DNA, the CDR3 is TGTGCCAGCAGCCCCTCAAGCGGGGGACATGAGCAGTTCTTC. It is translated as CASSPSSGGHEQFF. The chain uses TRBV7-2 and TRBJ2-1; 8 nucleotides line up with TRBD2. Germline values: CDR1 SGHTA, CDR2 FQGNSA. The V segment lost 5 bases and the J segment 8 bases; nucleotides outside the gene matches: 8. The CDR3 consists of 14 residues.

The V call is TRBV27, the J call TRBJ2-7; 10 bases line up with TRBD2. Germline CDR1 MNHEY, CDR2 SMNVEV (reference sequence). The V segment lost 2 bases and the J segment 6 bases; nucleotides outside the gene matches: 4. CDR3 length equals 14 residues. CDR3 loop: CASSLQRGGPEQYF. CDR3 DNA sequence: TGTGCCAGCAGTTTACAGCGGGGGGGCCCCGAGCAGTACTTC.

The rearrangement uses TRBV29-1 and TRBJ2-7; maybe TRBD2 (5 bases). In germline, CDR1 is SQVTM, CDR2 ANQGSEA. V shed 7 bases and J shed 2 bases, with 21 bases lying between them. The CDR3 contains 15 residues. CDR3 sequence (DNA): TGCAGCGCCACCCCGTCGGGGAAGAGTCCCTACGAGCAGTACTTC. Its protein product is CSATPSGKSPYEQYF.

CDR3 bases: TGTGCCAGCAGTTACGGGACAGGGGTTTCCTACGAGCAGTACTTC. Protein sequence: CASSYGTGVSYEQYF. The chain carries TRBV6-5 and TRBJ2-7, with 10 bases lining up with TRBD1. The germline V gene has CDR1 MNHEY and CDR2 SVGAGI. V gave up 2 bases and J gave up 1 base; unmatched junction bases: 2. The CDR3 is 15 residues long.

This chain uses TRBV5-1 with TRBJ2-3; TRBD2 matches at 13 bases. V shed 7 bases, J shed 6 bases, and the junction held 11 bases outside the gene matches. The CDR3 is made up of 16 amino acids. Germline V gene lookup returns CDR1 SGHRS and CDR2 YFSETQ. CDR3 sequence: CASGTRLAGGRDTQYF. The CDR3 DNA follows: TGCGCCAGCGGAACCCGACTAGCGGGGGGACGCGATACGCAGTATTTT. The full variable domain, its missing parts supplied by reference TRBV5-1 and TRBJ2-3, is KAGVTQTPRYLIKTRGQQVTLSCSPISGHRSVSWYQQTPGQGLQFLFEYFSETQRNKGNFPGRFSGRQFSNSRSEMNVSTLELGDSALYLCASGTRLAGGRDTQYFGPGTRLTVL.

Comment on this clone: Within the sample, other DNA sequences also encode this same CDR3. The J gene is TRBJ2-5, the V gene TRBV5-1; D gene unclear. The CDR3 is 12 residues long. V was trimmed by 3 bases and J by 0 bases, leaving 3 bases between them. From germline, CDR1 is SGHRS and CDR2 YFSETQ. The CDR3 region has the DNA TGCGCCAGCAGCTCAAACCAAGAGACCCAGTACTTC. As protein: CASSSNQETQYF.

The rearrangement links TRBV7-9 to TRBJ1-1; D remains unclear. Germline CDR1 is SEHNR and CDR2 is FQNEAQ (reference sequence). CDR3 length: 14 residues. Trimming took off 4 bases at V and 1 base at J, with 10 bases between the two ends. CDR3 bases: TGTGCCAGCAGCTCCAACAGTAGGAACACTGAAGCTTTCTTT. This encodes CASSSNSRNTEAFF.

As concerns this clone: The sample has other DNA sequences that encode this CDR3 too. The V call is TRBV5-1, the J call TRBJ2-1; D gene uncertain. The V gene lost 2 bases and the J gene lost 4 bases, with 7 bases spanning the gap. CDR3 size: 13 residues. Germline lookup yields CDR1 SGHRS and CDR2 YFSETQ. The CDR3 DNA reads as TGCGCCAGCAGCTTCGGTGGTTACAATGAGCAGTTCTTC. Its translation is CASSFGGYNEQFF.

CDR3 residues: CASSPGGYEQYF. The DNA of the CDR3 is TGTGCCAGCAGCCCAGGGGGGTACGAGCAGTACTTC. This sequence joins TRBV5-4 and TRBJ2-7; the D gene is possibly TRBD1 (7 bases). This CDR3 is 12 amino acids long. Deletions cut 4 bases from V and 4 bases from J, with 9 bases between. Germline V gene lookup returns CDR1 SGHNT and CDR2 YYREEE (reference sequence).

The table lists this clone with a count of one. The chain combines TRBV28 with TRBJ1-5; 7 bases match TRBD1. With 4 bases clipped from V and 6 bases from J, the junction kept 12 bases outside the gene matches. The CDR3 is 16 amino acids. Per the germline V gene, CDR1 is MDHEN and CDR2 is SYDVKM. The CDR3 DNA reads as TGTGCCAGCAGTTCTGGCACAGGGGTCCGAAGTCAGCCCCAGCATTTT. It specifies CASSSGTGVRSQPQHF.

This chain joins TRBV7-9 and TRBJ2-1, with TRBD1 matching 7 bases. Per germline, CDR1 SEHNR and CDR2 FQNEAQ (reference sequence). The CDR3 runs 16 residues. J lost 2 bases, V lost 4 bases, and 8 bases had no gene match. The CDR3 region is CASSSTGAVTYNEQFF. The CDR3 coding sequence is TGTGCCAGCAGCTCAACAGGGGCGGTTACCTACAATGAGCAGTTCTTC. The entire variable domain, with the rest obtained from reference TRBV7-9 and TRBJ2-1, is as follows: DTGVSQNPRHKITKRGQNVTFRCDPISEHNRLYWYRQTLGQGPEFLTYFQNEAQLEKSRLLSDRFSAERPKGSFSTLEIQRTEQGDSAMYLCASSSTGAVTYNEQFFGPGTRLTVL.

Of note for this clone: Germline is not matched at one junction end, which may reflect a read error. The gene calls are TRBV5-6 and TRBJ2-1; TRBD2 agrees at 9 bases. This CDR3 comprises 15 residues. The germline V gene encodes CDR1 SGHDT and CDR2 YYEEEE. Here the CDR3 DNA reads TGTGCCAGCTGCTTTCTTCCTGCTAGCGGGGTTGAGCAGTTCTTC. Protein product: CASCFLPASGVEQFF.